Listed here are 9 T cell receptor beta chains from one sample, sequenced in a study of cytomegalovirus exposure and HLA in healthy donors. Primers for the PCR totalled 60 Vbeta and 13 Jbeta. Libraries were prepared by immunoSEQ multiplex PCR; TCRdb keeps only in-frame clonotypes and omits some of them. The sample has over 150,000 clones, about 65% seen once. The sample taken for sequencing was PBMCs. Receptor source: a woman in her twenties or thirties in good health and CMV-seronegative.

V is TRBV5-1 and J is TRBJ2-1; possibly TRBD2 for D (5 bases). This CDR3 comprises 11 residues. Germline CDR1 reads SGHRS; CDR2 reads YFSETQ. Trimming left V 1 base short and J 10 bases short, with 6 bases between. In DNA form, the CDR3 reads TGCGCCAGCAGCTTGAGGAGGGAGCAGTTCTTC. As protein: CASSLRREQFF.

This clone showed up just a few times. V and J are TRBV7-9 and TRBJ1-5, with 10 bases matching TRBD1. The CDR3 totals 17 residues. The J segment lost 5 bases and the V segment lost 4 bases, leaving 11 bases of the junction unmatched. Germline V lookup: CDR1 SEHNR, CDR2 FQNEAQ (reference sequence). The DNA for the CDR3 is TGTGCCAGCAGCTCCACCCGGGACAGGGGACGCGATCAGCCCCAGCATTTT. Protein product: CASSSTRDRGRDQPQHF.

The genes are TRBV5-4 and TRBJ1-4, with TRBD1 matching 9 bases. J was trimmed by 7 bases and V by 9 bases; bases with no gene match: 7. This CDR3 comprises 13 residues. The germline V gene has CDR1 SGHNT and CDR2 YYREEE (reference sequence). The CDR3 protein is CATSGQGTEKLFF. DNA for the CDR3: TGTGCCACCTCGGGACAGGGTACTGAAAAACTGTTTTTT.

V and J are TRBV7-9 and TRBJ2-1, with TRBD2 matching 12 bases. Germline CDR1 SEHNR, CDR2 FQNEAQ (reference sequence). Trimming at V came to 6 bases and at J to 8 bases, leaving 8 bases not matched to a gene. CDR3 length: 15 residues. The CDR3 DNA sequence: TGTGCCAGCAGGCACTCTAGCGGGAGGGCTGATGAGCAGTTCTTC. The encoded protein is CASRHSSGRADEQFF.

This chain connects TRBV28 to TRBJ2-5; 7 bases fit TRBD1. Germline V gene data show CDR1 as MDHEN and CDR2 as SYDVKM. The CDR3 contains 15 residues. After removal of 7 bases from V and 1 base from J, the junction contained 9 bases not matched to a gene. The CDR3 loop is CASKPTQGSQETQYF. Here the CDR3 DNA reads TGTGCCAGCAAACCCACACAGGGGAGCCAAGAGACCCAGTACTTC.

The chain uses TRBV10-3 and TRBJ2-1; no definite D call. This CDR3 comprises 15 residues. V was shortened by 0 bases and J by 4 bases, with 10 bases between the two germline ends. Germline CDR1 and CDR2: ENHRY and SYGVKD. The CDR3 spells CAISESRPQYNEQFF. CDR3 nucleotide sequence: TGTGCCATCAGTGAGTCGAGGCCGCAATACAATGAGCAGTTCTTC.

The V gene is TRBV5-6, the J gene TRBJ1-4, with 7 bases fitting TRBD1. Unmatched junction bases numbered 7, after V lost 5 bases and J lost 3 bases. The CDR3 runs to 15 residues. Germline assignment: CDR1 SGHDT and CDR2 YYEEEE. The CDR3 region has the DNA TGTGCCAGCAGAACAGGGGAGGTGCCTAATGAAAAACTGTTTTTT. Translating it yields CASRTGEVPNEKLFF.

The chain links TRBV30 to TRBJ2-4; D gene unclear. This CDR3 contains 13 residues. Germline V lookup: CDR1 GTSNPN, CDR2 SVGIG (reference sequence). The CDR3 region is CACTPGAKNIQYF. The CDR3 region has the DNA TGTGCTTGTACCCCGGGAGCCAAAAACATTCAGTACTTC.

The CDR3 sequence: CASSPQGNEQFF. CDR3 DNA: TGTGCCAGCAGCCCACAGGGCAATGAGCAGTTCTTC. The chain employs TRBV11-3 and TRBJ2-1; tentative D call: TRBD1 (6 bases). This CDR3 is 12 amino acids long. CDR1 SGHNT and CDR2 YENEEA come from the germline V gene. The V and J ends lost 5 bases and 6 bases respectively, with 8 bases between them.